This T cell receptor (beta chain) was captured in a study of CD8 T cell repertoires and HIV-1 epitope variants. Study-wide background: Enriched T cells were co-cultured with equal numbers of autologous T cell-negative antigen-presenting cells. The baseline condition was 1M T cells left uncultured.

The CDR3 consists of 17 residues. Note on this clone: What it binds is not known.

Assay used: immunoSEQ multiplex PCR; TCRdb lists only in-frame clones, some missing. The sample holds some 4,400 clones, more than 65% seen once. The sequenced sample consisted of cultured CD8+ T cells derived from PBMCs. This chain uses TRBV21-1 with TRBJ1-5. TRBV21-1 is a pseudogene locus. The sequence was collected from a male donor with HIV. The CDR3: CASSKRRTHLGNQPQHF. DNA for the CDR3: TGTGCCAGCAGCAAGAGGCGGACCCACCTCGGCAATCAGCCCCAGCATTTT.